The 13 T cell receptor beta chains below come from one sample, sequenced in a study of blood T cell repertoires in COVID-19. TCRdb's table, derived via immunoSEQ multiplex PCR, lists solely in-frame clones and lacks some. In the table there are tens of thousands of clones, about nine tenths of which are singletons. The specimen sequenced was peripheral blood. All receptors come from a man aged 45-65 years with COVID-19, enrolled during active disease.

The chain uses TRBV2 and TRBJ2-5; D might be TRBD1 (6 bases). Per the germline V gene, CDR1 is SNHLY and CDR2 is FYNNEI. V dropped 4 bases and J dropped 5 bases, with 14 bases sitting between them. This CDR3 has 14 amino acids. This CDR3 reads CASSVGGAAETQYF. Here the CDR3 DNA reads TGTGCCAGCAGTGTAGGGGGAGCGGCCGAGACCCAGTACTTC.

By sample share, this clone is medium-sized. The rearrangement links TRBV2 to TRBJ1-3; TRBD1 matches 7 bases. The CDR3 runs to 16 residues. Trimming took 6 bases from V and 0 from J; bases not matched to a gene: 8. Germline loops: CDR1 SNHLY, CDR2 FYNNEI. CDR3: CASRGTALFSGNTIYF. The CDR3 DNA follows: TGTGCCAGCAGGGGGACAGCGCTTTTCTCTGGAAACACCATATATTTT.

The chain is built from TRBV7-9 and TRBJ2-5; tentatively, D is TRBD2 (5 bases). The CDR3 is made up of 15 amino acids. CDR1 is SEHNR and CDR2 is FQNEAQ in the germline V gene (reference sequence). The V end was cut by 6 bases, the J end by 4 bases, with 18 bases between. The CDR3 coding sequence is TGTGCCAGCAGATCGGACGGGGAGAGAGGAGAGACCCAGTACTTC. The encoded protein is CASRSDGERGETQYF.

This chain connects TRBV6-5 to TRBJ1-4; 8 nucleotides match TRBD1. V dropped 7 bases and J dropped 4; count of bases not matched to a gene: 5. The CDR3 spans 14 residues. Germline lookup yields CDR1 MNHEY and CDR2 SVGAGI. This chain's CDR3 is CASTLQGGNEKLFF. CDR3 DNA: TGTGCCAGCACCCTACAGGGGGGTAATGAAAAACTGTTTTTT.

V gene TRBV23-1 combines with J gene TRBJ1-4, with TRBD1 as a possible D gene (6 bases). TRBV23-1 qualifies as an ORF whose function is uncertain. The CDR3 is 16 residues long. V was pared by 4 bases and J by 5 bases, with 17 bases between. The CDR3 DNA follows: TGCGCCAGCAGTCCACCCAGGGGAGACAGGAATGAAAAACTGTTTTTT. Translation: CASSPPRGDRNEKLFF.

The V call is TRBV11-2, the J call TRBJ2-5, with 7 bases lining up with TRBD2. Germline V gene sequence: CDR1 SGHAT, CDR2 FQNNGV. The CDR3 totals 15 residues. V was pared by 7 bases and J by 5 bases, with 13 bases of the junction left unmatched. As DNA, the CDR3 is TGTGCCAGCATAAGTGGCGGGAGCGGCTGGGAGACCCAGTACTTC. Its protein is CASISGGSGWETQYF. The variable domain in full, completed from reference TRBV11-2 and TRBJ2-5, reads EAGVAQSPRYKIIEKRQSVAFWCNPISGHATLYWYQQILGQGPKLLIQFQNNGVVDDSQLPKDRFSAERLKGVDSTLKIQPAKLEDSAVYLCASISGGSGWETQYFGPGTRLLVL.

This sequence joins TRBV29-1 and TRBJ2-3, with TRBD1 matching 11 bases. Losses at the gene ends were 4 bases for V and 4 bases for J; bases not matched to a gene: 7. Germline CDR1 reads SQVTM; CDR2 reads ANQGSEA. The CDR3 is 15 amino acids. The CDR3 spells CSVVRTGGVADTQYF. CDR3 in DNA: TGCAGCGTTGTTAGGACAGGGGGCGTCGCAGATACGCAGTATTTT.

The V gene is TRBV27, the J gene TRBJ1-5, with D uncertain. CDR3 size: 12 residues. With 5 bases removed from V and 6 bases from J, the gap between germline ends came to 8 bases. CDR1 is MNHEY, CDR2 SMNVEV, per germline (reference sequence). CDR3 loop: CASSTSPQPQHF. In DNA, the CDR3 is TGTGCCAGCAGTACGAGTCCTCAGCCCCAGCATTTT.

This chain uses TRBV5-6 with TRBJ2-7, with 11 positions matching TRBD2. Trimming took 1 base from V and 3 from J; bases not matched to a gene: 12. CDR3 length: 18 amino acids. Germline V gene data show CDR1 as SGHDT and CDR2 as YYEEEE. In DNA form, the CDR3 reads TGTGCCAGCAGCTTGTTTCGGCTAGCGGGAGGAGGCAACTACGAGCAGTACTTC. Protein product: CASSLFRLAGGGNYEQYF.

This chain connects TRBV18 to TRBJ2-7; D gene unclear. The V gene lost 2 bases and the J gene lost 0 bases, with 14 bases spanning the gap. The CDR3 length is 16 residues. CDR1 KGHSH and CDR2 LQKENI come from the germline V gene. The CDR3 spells CASSPNLHRSSYEQYF. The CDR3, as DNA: TGTGCCAGCTCACCAAATTTACACCGATCCTCCTACGAGCAGTACTTC.

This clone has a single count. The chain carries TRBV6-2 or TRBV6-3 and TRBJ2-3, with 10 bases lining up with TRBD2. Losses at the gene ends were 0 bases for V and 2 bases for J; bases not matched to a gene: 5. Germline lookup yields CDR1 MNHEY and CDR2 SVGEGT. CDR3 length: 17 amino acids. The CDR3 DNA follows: TGTGCCAGCAGTTACTCCGGACTAGCGGCGTTCACAGATACGCAGTATTTT. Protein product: CASSYSGLAAFTDTQYF.

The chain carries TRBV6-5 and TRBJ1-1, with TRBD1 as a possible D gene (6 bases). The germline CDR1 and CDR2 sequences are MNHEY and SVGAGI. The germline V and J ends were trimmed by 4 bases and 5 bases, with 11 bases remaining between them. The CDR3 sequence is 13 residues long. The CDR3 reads CASSSGVRTEAFF. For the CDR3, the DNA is TGTGCCAGCAGTTCAGGGGTGAGGACTGAAGCTTTCTTT.

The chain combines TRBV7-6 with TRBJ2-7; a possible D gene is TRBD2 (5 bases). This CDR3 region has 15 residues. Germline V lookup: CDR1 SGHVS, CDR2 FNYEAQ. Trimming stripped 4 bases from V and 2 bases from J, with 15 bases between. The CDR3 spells CASSSQRSGTYEQYF. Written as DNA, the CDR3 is TGTGCCAGCAGCTCCCAGCGGAGTGGGACCTACGAGCAGTACTTC. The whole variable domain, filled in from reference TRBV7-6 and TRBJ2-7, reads GAGVSQSPRYKVTKRGQDVALRCDPISGHVSLYWYRQALGQGPEFLTYFNYEAQQDKSGLPNDRFSAERPEGSISTLTIQRTEQRDSAMYRCASSSQRSGTYEQYFGPGTRLTVT.